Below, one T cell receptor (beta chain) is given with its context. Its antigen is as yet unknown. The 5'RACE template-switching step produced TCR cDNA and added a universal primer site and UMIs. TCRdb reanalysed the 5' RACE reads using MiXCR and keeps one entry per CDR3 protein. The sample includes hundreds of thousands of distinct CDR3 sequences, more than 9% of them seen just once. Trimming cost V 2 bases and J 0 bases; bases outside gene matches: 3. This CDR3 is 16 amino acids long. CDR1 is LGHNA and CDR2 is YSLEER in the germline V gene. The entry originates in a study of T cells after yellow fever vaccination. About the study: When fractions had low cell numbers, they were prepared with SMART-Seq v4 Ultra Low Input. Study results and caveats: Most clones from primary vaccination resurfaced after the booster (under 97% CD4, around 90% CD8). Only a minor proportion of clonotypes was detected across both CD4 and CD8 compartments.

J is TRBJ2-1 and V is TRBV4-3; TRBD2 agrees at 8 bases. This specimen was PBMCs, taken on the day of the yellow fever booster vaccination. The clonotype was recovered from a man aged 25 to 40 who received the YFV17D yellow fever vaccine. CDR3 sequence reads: CASSQTGTSSYNEQFF. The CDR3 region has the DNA TGCGCCAGCAGCCAAACCGGGACTAGCTCCTACAATGAGCAGTTCTTC.